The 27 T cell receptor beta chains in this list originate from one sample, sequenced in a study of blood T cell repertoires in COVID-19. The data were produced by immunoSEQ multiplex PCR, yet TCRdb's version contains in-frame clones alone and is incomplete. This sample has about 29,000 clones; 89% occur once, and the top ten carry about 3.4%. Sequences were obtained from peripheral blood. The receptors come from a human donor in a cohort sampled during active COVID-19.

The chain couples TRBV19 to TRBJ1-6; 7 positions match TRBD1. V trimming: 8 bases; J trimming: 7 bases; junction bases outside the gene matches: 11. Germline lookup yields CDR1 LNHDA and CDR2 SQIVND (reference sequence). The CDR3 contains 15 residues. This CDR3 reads CASGDSPSPNSPLHF. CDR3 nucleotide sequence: TGTGCCAGTGGGGACAGCCCCAGCCCAAATTCACCCCTCCACTTT. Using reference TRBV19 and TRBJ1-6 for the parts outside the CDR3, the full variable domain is DGGITQSPKYLFRKEGQNVTLSCEQNLNHDAMYWYRQDPGQGLRLIYYSQIVNDFQKGDIAEGYSVSREKKESFPLTVTSAQKNPTAFYLCASGDSPSPNSPLHFGNGTRLTVT.

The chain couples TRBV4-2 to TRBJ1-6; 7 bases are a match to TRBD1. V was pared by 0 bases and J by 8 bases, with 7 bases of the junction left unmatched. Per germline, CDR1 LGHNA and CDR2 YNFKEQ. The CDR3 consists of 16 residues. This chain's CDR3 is CASSQDLVTGYSPLHF. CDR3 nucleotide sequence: TGTGCCAGCAGCCAAGATCTGGTGACAGGGTATTCACCCCTCCACTTT.

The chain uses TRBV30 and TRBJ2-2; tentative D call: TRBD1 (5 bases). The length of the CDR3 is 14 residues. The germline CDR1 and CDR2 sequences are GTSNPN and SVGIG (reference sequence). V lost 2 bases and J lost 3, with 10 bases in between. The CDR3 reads CAWSKGAYTGELFF. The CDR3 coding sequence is TGTGCCTGGAGTAAAGGGGCGTACACCGGGGAGCTGTTTTTT.

In DNA form, the CDR3 reads TGTGCCAGCAGCTCTATCTACGAGCAGTACTTC. Amino acids: CASSSIYEQYF. The chain has TRBV7-9 and TRBJ2-7; the D is unclear. The CDR3 runs 11 residues. From germline, CDR1 is SEHNR and CDR2 FQNEAQ (reference sequence). The V end was cut by 4 bases, the J end by 3 bases, with 4 bases between.

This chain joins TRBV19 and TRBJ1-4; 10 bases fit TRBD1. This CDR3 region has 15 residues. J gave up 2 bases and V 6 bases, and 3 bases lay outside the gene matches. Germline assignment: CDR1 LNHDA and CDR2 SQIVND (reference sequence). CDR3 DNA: TGTGCCAGTAGCACGGGACAGGGGACTAATGAAAAACTGTTTTTT. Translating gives CASSTGQGTNEKLFF.

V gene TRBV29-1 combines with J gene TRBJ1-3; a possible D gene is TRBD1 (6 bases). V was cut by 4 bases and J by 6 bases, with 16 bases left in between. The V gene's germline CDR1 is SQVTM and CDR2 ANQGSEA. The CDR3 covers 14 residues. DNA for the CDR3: TGCAGCGTTGCGCCACAGGGTACTGAAAACACCATATATTTT. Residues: CSVAPQGTENTIYF.

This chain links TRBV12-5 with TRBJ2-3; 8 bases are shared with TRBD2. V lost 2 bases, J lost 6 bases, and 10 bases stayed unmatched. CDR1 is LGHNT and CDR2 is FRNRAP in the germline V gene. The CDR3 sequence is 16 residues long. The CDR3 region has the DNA TGTGCTAGTGGTTTGTCGTTCACTAGCGGTGCTGATACGCAGTATTTT. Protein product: CASGLSFTSGADTQYF.

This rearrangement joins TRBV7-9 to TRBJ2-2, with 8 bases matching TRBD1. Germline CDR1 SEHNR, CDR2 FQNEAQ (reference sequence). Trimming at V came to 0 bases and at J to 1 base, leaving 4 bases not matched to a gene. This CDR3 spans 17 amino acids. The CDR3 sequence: CASSLAAGGLNTGELFF. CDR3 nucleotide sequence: TGTGCCAGCAGCTTAGCCGCAGGGGGCTTGAACACCGGGGAGCTGTTTTTT.

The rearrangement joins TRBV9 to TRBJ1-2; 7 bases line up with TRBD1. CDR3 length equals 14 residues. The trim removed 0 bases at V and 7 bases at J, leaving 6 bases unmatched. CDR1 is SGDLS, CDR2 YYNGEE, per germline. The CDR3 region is CASSVVEGAVGYTF. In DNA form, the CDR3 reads TGTGCCAGCAGCGTAGTCGAGGGGGCGGTTGGCTACACCTTC.

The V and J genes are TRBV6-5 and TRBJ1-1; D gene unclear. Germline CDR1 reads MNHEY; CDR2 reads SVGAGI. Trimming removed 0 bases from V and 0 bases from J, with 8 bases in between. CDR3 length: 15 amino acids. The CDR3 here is CASSYSRSMNTEAFF. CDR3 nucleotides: TGTGCCAGCAGTTACTCGAGGAGCATGAACACTGAAGCTTTCTTT.

CDR3 loop: CASSLNRGHGYTF. The CDR3 DNA reads as TGCGCCAGCAGCTTGAACAGGGGGCATGGCTACACCTTC. The chain carries TRBV5-1 and TRBJ1-2; the match to TRBD1 covers 9 bases. The CDR3 extends over 13 amino acids. V lost 1 base, J lost 6 bases, and 1 base stayed unmatched. CDR1 and CDR2 from the germline V gene are SGHRS and YFSETQ.

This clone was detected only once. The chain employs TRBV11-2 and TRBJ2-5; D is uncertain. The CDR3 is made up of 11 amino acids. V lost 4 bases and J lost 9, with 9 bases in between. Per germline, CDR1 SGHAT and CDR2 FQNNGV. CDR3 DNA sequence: TGTGCCAGCAGCTCCCCCCGGGCCCAGTACTTC. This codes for CASSSPRAQYF.

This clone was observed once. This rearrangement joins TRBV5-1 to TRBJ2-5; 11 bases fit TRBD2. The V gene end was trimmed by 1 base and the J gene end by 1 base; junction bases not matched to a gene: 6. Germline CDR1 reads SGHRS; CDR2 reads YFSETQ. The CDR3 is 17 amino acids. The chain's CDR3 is CASSLTLAGGGQETQYF. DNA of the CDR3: TGCGCCAGCAGCTTGACTCTAGCGGGGGGCGGCCAAGAGACCCAGTACTTC.

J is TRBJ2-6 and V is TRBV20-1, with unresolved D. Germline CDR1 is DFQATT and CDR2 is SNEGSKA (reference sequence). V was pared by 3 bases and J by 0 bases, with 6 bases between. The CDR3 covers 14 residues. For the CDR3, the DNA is TGCAGTGCTAGTACAGACTCTGGGGCCAACGTCCTGACTTTC. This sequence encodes CSASTDSGANVLTF.

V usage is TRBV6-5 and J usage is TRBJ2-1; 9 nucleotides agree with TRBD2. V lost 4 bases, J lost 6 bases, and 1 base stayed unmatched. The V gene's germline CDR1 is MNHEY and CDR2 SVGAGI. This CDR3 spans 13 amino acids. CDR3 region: CASSSTSGNEQFF. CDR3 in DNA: TGTGCCAGCAGTTCGACTAGCGGCAATGAGCAGTTCTTC.

The CDR3 region is CATSDNTKTTDTQYF. The CDR3 coding sequence is TGTGCCACCAGTGATAATACTAAAACCACAGATACGCAGTATTTT. This sequence joins TRBV24-1 and TRBJ2-3; D ambiguous. CDR1 and CDR2 (germline): KGHDR, SFDVKD. The CDR3 extends over 15 amino acids. The ends were cut back, 3 bases at V and 2 bases at J, with 11 bases in the middle.

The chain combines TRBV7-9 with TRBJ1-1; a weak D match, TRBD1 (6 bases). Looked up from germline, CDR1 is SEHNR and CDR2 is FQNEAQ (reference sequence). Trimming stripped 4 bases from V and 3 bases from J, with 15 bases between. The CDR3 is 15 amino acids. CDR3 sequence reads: CASSSSRTEDTEAFF. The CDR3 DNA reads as TGTGCCAGCAGCTCGAGTCGGACAGAGGACACTGAAGCTTTCTTT.

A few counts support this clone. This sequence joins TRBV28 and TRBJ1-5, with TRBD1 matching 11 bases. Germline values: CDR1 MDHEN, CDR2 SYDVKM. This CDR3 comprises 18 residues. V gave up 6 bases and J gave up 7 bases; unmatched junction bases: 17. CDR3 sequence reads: CASSLRTGQGGSGQPQHF. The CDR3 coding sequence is TGTGCCAGCAGCTTAAGGACGGGACAGGGGGGTTCTGGGCAGCCCCAGCATTTT.

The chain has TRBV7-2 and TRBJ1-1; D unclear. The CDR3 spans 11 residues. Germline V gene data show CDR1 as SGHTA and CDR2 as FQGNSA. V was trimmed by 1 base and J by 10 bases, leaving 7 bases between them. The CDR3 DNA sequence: TGTGCCAGCAGCTTAGGCAGAGGAGCTTTCTTT. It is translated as CASSLGRGAFF.

The CDR3 nucleotides read TGTGCCAGCAGACCGACAGGGGCGTCTAATGAAAAACTGTTTTTT. Translating gives CASRPTGASNEKLFF. The chain has TRBV7-6 and TRBJ1-4; 8 bases are a match to TRBD1. Losses at the gene ends were 6 bases for V and 3 bases for J; bases not matched to a gene: 6. CDR3 length equals 15 residues. Germline CDR1 SGHVS, CDR2 FNYEAQ.

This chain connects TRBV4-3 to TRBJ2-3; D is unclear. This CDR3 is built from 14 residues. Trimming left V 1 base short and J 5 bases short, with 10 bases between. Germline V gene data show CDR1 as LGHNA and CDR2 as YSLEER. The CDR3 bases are TGCGCCAGCAGCCAAGGGGCCGCGCAAGATACGCAGTATTTT. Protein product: CASSQGAAQDTQYF.

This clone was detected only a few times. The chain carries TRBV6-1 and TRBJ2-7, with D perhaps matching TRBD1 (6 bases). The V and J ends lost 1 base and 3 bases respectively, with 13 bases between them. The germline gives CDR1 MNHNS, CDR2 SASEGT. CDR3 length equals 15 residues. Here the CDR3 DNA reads TGTGCCAGCAGTGAAGTAGGGGGAAGGAACTACGAGCAGTACTTC. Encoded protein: CASSEVGGRNYEQYF.

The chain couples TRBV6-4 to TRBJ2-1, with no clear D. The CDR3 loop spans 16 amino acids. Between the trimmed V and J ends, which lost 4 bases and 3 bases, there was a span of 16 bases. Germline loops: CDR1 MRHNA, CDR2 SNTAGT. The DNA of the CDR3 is TGTGCCAGCAGTGTAGACTCAAAGTCCCTCTACAATGAGCAGTTCTTC. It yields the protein CASSVDSKSLYNEQFF.

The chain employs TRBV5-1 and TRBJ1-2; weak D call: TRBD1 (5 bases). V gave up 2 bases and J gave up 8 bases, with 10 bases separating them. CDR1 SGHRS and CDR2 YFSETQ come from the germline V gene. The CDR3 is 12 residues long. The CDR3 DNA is TGCGCCAGCAGCTTAGAATCAGGGGGCTACACCTTC. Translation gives CASSLESGGYTF.

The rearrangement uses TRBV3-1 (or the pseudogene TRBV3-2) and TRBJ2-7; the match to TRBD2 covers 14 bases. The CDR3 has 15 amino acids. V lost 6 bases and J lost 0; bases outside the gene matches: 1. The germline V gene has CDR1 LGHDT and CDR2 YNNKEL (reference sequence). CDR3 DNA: TGTGCCAGCAGGGGGACTAGCGGGGGCTCCTACGAGCAGTACTTC. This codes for CASRGTSGGSYEQYF.

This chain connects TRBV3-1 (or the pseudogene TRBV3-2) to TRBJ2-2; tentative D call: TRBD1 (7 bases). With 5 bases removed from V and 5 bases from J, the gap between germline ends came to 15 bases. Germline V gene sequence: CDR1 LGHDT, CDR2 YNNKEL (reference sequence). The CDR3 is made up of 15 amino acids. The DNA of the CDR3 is TGTGCCAGCAGCTCCCAGGGGGGCAGGACCGGGGAGCTGTTTTTT. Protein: CASSSQGGRTGELFF.

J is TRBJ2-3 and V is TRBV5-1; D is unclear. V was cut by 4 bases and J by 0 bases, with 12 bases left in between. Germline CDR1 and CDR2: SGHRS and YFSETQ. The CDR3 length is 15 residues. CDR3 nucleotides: TGCGCCAGCAGCCCGACACCCCCGAGCACAGATACGCAGTATTTT. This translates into CASSPTPPSTDTQYF.